These T cell receptor beta chains were read from a single sample in a study of T cells in Graves' hyperthyroidism and ophthalmopathy. TCRdb analysed the multiplex PCR reads with MiXCR anew, one entry per CDR3 protein. The sample gives 700,000 or so distinct CDR3 sequences, about 15% of which show up once; around 7.7% is in the top ten. Sequenced sample: blood. These receptor sequences come from a man younger than 30 with Graves' hyperthyroidism. Both conserved end residues are part of each CDR3. D genes are given only for firm matches. Only some rows state a clone size, as once, few, many or a class for expanded clones.

abundance	v_gene	d_gene	j_gene	CDR3nt	CDR3aa
many	TRBV6-5	.	TRBJ2-7	TGTGCCAGCAGTTACTCAGGAGGGTCCTGGCCCTACGAGCAGTACTTC	CASSYSGGSWPYEQYF
.	TRBV9	TRBD1	TRBJ1-2	TGTGCCAGCAGCGTAGAGACAGGGGGAGGCTATGGCTACACCTTC	CASSVETGGGYGYTF
many	TRBV18	TRBD2	TRBJ2-3	TGTGCCAGCTCACTGGGACTAGCGGGAGCCGGTAACACAGATACGCAGTATTTT	CASSLGLAGAGNTDTQYF
few	TRBV6-1	.	TRBJ2-1	TGTGCCTATACAACGGGGCGACCTAGGGACTATGAGCAGTTCTTC	CAYTTGRPRDYEQFF
.	TRBV4-3	.	TRBJ1-3	TGCGCCAGCAGCCAAGAACGGCAGGGCTCTGGAAACACCATATATTTT	CASSQERQGSGNTIYF
many	TRBV2	.	TRBJ2-3	TGTGCCAGCAGTGAAGGAACAGCTAGCACAGATACGCAGTATTTT	CASSEGTASTDTQYF
.	TRBV19	.	TRBJ2-7	TGTGCCAGTAGTATAGGCGTAGGGGAGTTCAACGAGCAGTACTTC	CASSIGVGEFNEQYF
few	TRBV27	.	TRBJ2-7	TGTGCCAGCAGTCCCCTGACCCGCTACGAGCAGTACTTC	CASSPLTRYEQYF
many	TRBV11-2	TRBD1	TRBJ2-1	TGTGCCAGCAGCGCCGTCAGGGGGCGGGTAAATGAGCAGTTCTTC	CASSAVRGRVNEQFF
.	TRBV19	TRBD2	TRBJ2-3	TGTGCCAGTATGGATAGCGGGAGGGGGTTTGATACGCAGTATTTT	CASMDSGRGFDTQYF
many	TRBV11-1	.	TRBJ2-2	TGTGCCAGCAGCTTAGGGTGGTTGCGGGGCCCGAACACCGGGGAGCTGTTTTTT	CASSLGWLRGPNTGELFF
many	TRBV7-8	.	TRBJ2-1	TGTGCCAGCAGCGGGACCCAATGGCGAGTCTCTAATGAGCAGTTCTTC	CASSGTQWRVSNEQFF
.	TRBV7-9	TRBD2	TRBJ2-3	TGTGCCAGCAGCTTAGCAGTTAGCGGGGATACGCAGTATTTT	CASSLAVSGDTQYF
.	TRBV20-1	.	TRBJ2-5	TGCAGTGCTAGACTAAGGTCAGAGACCCAGTACTTC	CSARLRSETQYF
few	TRBV5-1	TRBD1	TRBJ2-1	TGCGCCAGCAGCCTGACGGACAGGGTCTACAATGAGCAGTTCTTC	CASSLTDRVYNEQFF
few	TRBV29-1	TRBD2	TRBJ2-1	TGCAGCGTTGCTAGTAGCGGGACCTACAATGAGCAGTTCTTC	CSVASSGTYNEQFF
.	TRBV19	TRBD1	TRBJ2-2	TGTGCCAGTGGGGACAGCCGAGCCACCGGGGAGCTGTTTTTT	CASGDSRATGELFF
.	TRBV7-9	.	TRBJ2-5	TGTGCCAGCAGCCGAAGCCCCCAAGAGACCCAGTACTTC	CASSRSPQETQYF
few	TRBV7-2	.	TRBJ1-6	TGTGCCAGCAGCCCTAGACAGGCTAATTCACCCCTCCACTTT	CASSPRQANSPLHF
.	TRBV28	TRBD1	TRBJ2-2	TGTGCCAGCAGAAGTGGGGGACAGGGGTCCGGGGAGCTGTTTTTT	CASRSGGQGSGELFF